These 13 T cell receptor beta chains were all obtained from the same sample, sequenced in a study of T cells in Graves' hyperthyroidism and ophthalmopathy. Amplification targeted TCR beta CDR3 regions from RNA transcripts. Initially, a first-round RT-PCR of the TCR CDR3 employed the HTBI primer set. A single record per CDR3 protein comes from TCRdb applying MiXCR to the multiplex PCR reads. The sample carries about half a million distinct CDR3 sequences, approximately 16% recorded once. The sample comprised blood. Receptors were obtained from a woman aged 25-40 years with Graves' ophthalmopathy.

CDR3 nucleotides: TGTGCCAGCAGCATCCCACGGGGGGACCGTCATCAGAGCTCCTACAATGAGCAGTTCTTC. This gives the protein CASSIPRGDRHQSSYNEQFF. This rearrangement joins TRBV7-3 to TRBJ2-1, with 7 positions matching TRBD2. With 5 bases clipped from V and 0 bases from J, the junction kept 19 bases outside the gene matches. This CDR3 is built from 20 residues. Germline V gives CDR1 SGHTA, CDR2 FQGTGA.

This clonotype occurred a few times. The chain carries TRBV6-2 or TRBV6-3 and TRBJ2-3; 7 bases match TRBD2. CDR1 is MNHEY, CDR2 SVGEGT, per germline. CDR3 length: 22 amino acids. Trimming removed 0 bases from V and 2 bases from J; junction bases left unmatched: 23. The chain's CDR3 is CASSYSVGPNPGASGNTDTQYF. The CDR3 DNA reads as TGTGCCAGCAGTTACTCGGTGGGGCCTAATCCTGGGGCTAGCGGTAACACAGATACGCAGTATTTT.

This chain links TRBV20-1 with TRBJ2-1; 8 nucleotides line up with TRBD1. The CDR3 is made up of 14 amino acids. Germline CDR1 DFQATT, CDR2 SNEGSKA (reference sequence). V shed 3 bases, J shed 2 bases, and the junction held 3 bases outside the gene matches. CDR3 sequence (DNA): TGCAGTGCTAGCTCGGACAGGGCCTACAATGAGCAGTTCTTC. Protein product: CSASSDRAYNEQFF.

In its sample, this clonotype was seen many times. The J gene is TRBJ2-5, the V gene TRBV29-1; 10 bases are a match to TRBD2. Germline CDR1 reads SQVTM; CDR2 reads ANQGSEA. This CDR3 contains 15 residues. The junction had 6 bases not matched to a gene; V was cut back by 3 bases and J by 2 bases. The CDR3 DNA is TGCAGCGTTGACAAAGCGGGAGGGCTTCAAGAGACCCAGTACTTC. It encodes CSVDKAGGLQETQYF.

This clonotype was found many times. The CDR3 sequence is CASSTPRQGAVNEQFF. CDR3 sequence (DNA): TGTGCCAGCAGCACACCTAGACAGGGGGCGGTCAATGAGCAGTTCTTC. The rearrangement links TRBV6-1 to TRBJ2-1, with 10 nucleotides matching TRBD1. The CDR3 covers 16 residues. Per the germline V gene, CDR1 is MNHNS and CDR2 is SASEGT. The V and J ends lost 6 bases and 6 bases, in that order; junction bases with no gene match: 11.

In its sample, this clonotype was seen a few times. CDR3 loop: CASSAGEGPNEQFF. CDR3 sequence (DNA): TGCGCCAGCAGCGCGGGGGAGGGCCCCAATGAGCAGTTCTTC. V gene TRBV5-1 combines with J gene TRBJ2-1, with 7 bases identical to TRBD2. The length of the CDR3 is 14 residues. The J segment lost 6 bases and the V segment lost 4 bases, leaving 7 bases of the junction unmatched. The germline V gene encodes CDR1 SGHRS and CDR2 YFSETQ.

This clonotype was found many times. V usage is TRBV28 and J usage is TRBJ2-2; D might be TRBD2 (5 bases). Germline V CDR1 and CDR2: MDHEN, SYDVKM. The CDR3 extends over 17 amino acids. The V end lost 3 bases, the J end lost 1 base, and 15 bases lay between the germline ends. Written as DNA, the CDR3 is TGTGCCAGCAGTTTTTCGGGGTCGTCAGGGAACACCGGGGAGCTGTTTTTT. As protein: CASSFSGSSGNTGELFF.

This clonotype showed up just a few times. The chain combines TRBV30 with TRBJ2-7; D not certain. With 2 bases removed from V and 5 bases from J, the gap between germline ends came to 7 bases. The CDR3 has 11 residues. Germline V gives CDR1 GTSNPN, CDR2 SVGIG (reference sequence). The CDR3 DNA sequence: TGTGCCTGGAGTTATGGGAACGAGCAGTACTTC. The encoded protein is CAWSYGNEQYF.

This clonotype came up a few times. The CDR3, as DNA: TGTGCCAGCAGCCTACAAGGAGCGGGAGGGGGAGAGACCCAGTACTTC. This sequence encodes CASSLQGAGGGETQYF. This chain joins TRBV3-1 and TRBJ2-5; TRBD2 agrees at 10 bases. The ends lost 4 bases at V and 4 bases at J; junction bases unmatched: 9. Germline CDR1 reads LGHDT; CDR2 reads YNNKEL (reference sequence). This CDR3 spans 16 amino acids.

The CDR3 loop is CASSYLAGGGYEQYF. The CDR3 nucleotides are TGCGCCAGCAGCTACCTAGCGGGAGGGGGCTACGAGCAGTACTTC. V gene TRBV4-1 combines with J gene TRBJ2-7, with TRBD2 identical over 12 bases. Germline V CDR1 and CDR2: MGHRA, YSYEKL. The CDR3 spans 15 residues. Trimming removed 5 bases from V and 3 bases from J; junction bases left unmatched: 5.

This clonotype has ten or more counts. This chain links TRBV7-2 with TRBJ1-5, with unresolved D. In germline, CDR1 is SGHTA, CDR2 FQGNSA. V lost 1 base and J 4 bases, leaving 14 bases between the germline ends. The CDR3 spans 16 residues. The CDR3: CASSLVLGERNQPQHF. Here the CDR3 DNA reads TGTGCCAGCAGCTTAGTCCTGGGTGAGAGAAATCAGCCCCAGCATTTT.

This chain connects TRBV12-3 or TRBV12-4 to TRBJ1-2; D ambiguous. The CDR3 totals 13 residues. Trimming stripped 7 bases from V and 8 bases from J, with 17 bases between. CDR3: CASTSGGPHGYTF. CDR3 coding DNA: TGTGCCAGCACCTCAGGAGGGCCACACGGCTACACCTTC.

CDR3 amino acids: CASSGRTGPSRRAGELFF. The CDR3 region has the DNA TGTGCCAGCAGCGGCCGGACAGGGCCATCCCGTAGGGCCGGGGAGCTGTTTTTT. The J gene is TRBJ2-2, the V gene TRBV7-2; TRBD1 agrees at 8 bases. V shed 5 bases, J shed 6 bases, and the junction held 17 bases outside the gene matches. The CDR3 totals 18 residues. CDR1 is SGHTA and CDR2 is FQGNSA in the germline V gene.